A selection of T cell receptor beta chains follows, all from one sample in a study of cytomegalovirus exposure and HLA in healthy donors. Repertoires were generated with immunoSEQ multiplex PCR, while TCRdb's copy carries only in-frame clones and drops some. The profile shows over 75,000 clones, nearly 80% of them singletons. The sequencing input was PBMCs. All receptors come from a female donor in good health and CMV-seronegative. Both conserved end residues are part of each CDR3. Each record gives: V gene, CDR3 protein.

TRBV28 CASSSGQGAGYEQYF
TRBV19 CASSITGPSSGRENEQFF
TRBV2 CAQGGQGANEQFF
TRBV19 CASSVTSGIQEFF
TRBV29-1 CSVEGGQGFDYEQYF
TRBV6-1 CASSDQSRAYEQYF
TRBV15 CATSRDLLSEQFF
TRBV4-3 CASSQDLGRGATDTQYF
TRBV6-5 CASSYSSGTRDYEQYF
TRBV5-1 CASSLAQMSYEQYF
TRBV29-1 CSVSYRGVGEKLFF